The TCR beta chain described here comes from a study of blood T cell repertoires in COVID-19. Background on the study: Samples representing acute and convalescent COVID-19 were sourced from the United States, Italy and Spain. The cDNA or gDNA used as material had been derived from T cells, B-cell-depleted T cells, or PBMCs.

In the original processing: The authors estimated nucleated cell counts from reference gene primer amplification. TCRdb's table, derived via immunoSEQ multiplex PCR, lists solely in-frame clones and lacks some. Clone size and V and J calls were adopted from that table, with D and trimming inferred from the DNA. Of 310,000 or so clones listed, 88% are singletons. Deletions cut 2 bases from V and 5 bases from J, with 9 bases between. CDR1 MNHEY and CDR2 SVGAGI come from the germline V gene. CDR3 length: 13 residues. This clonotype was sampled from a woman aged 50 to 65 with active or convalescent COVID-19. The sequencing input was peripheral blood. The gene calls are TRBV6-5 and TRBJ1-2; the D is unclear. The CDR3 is CASSYQQWYGYTF. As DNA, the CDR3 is TGTGCCAGCAGTTACCAACAATGGTATGGCTACACCTTC.